This TCR beta chain was recovered during a study of blood T cell repertoires in COVID-19. At the level of the study: The cDNA or gDNA used as material had been derived from T cells, B-cell-depleted T cells, or PBMCs.

V was trimmed by 0 bases and J by 3 bases, leaving 11 bases between them. The CDR3 is made up of 15 amino acids. Germline assignment: CDR1 SGHVS and CDR2 FNYEAQ. Assay used: immunoSEQ multiplex PCR; TCRdb lists only in-frame clones, some missing. The sample shows about 260,000 clones, roughly 87% of them seen only once. The sequence was collected from a human donor in a cohort sampled during active COVID-19. Input material: peripheral blood. V gene TRBV7-6 combines with J gene TRBJ1-1, with D possibly TRBD1 on 6 matching bases. The CDR3 loop is CASSLAQGSHTEAFF. In DNA, the CDR3 is TGTGCCAGCAGCTTAGCCCAGGGGTCGCACACTGAAGCTTTCTTT.